This TCR beta chain derives from a study of blood T cell repertoires in COVID-19. For the study at large: The study drew acute and convalescent COVID-19 samples from the United States, Italy and Spain. T cells, B-cell-depleted T cells, or PBMCs supplied cDNA or gDNA.

Method: immunoSEQ multiplex PCR; TCRdb's copy keeps in-frame clones and lacks some. This table has approximately 170,000 clones, roughly 84% appearing once. Seattle participants joined during active infection and were tracked over time. The germline V gene has CDR1 MNHEY and CDR2 SVGEGT. The CDR3 contains 16 residues. V lost 6 bases to trimming and J lost 4 bases; unmatched junction nucleotides: 13. The chain carries TRBV6-2 or TRBV6-3 and TRBJ1-1; 8 nucleotides line up with TRBD1. Source material: peripheral blood. The clonotype comes from an older man with COVID-19, enrolled during active disease. As DNA, the CDR3 is TGTGCCAGCAGCCCTGACAGGGGTGGTATTGGCACTGAAGCTTTCTTT. Translation gives CASSPDRGGIGTEAFF.